The 2 T cell receptor beta chains presented below share a single source sample, sequenced in a study of T-cell memory formation after mild COVID-19. TCRdb passed the 5' RACE reads through MiXCR, listing each CDR3 protein once. The sample has around 200,000 distinct CDR3 sequences; approximately 17% are singletons. The sequencing sample was made of PBMCs or a T cell subset sorted from them (not recorded which). These receptors were obtained from a man aged 18-30 years who had mild COVID-19 (a few samples of this study predate the infection). Cell type and time point are not known.

This clonotype showed up many times. This chain joins TRBV5-1 and TRBJ2-3, with 7 bases that match TRBD2. The CDR3 totals 15 residues. Germline trimming cut 3 bases from V and 2 bases from J; bases unmatched to any gene: 6. From germline, CDR1 is SGHRS and CDR2 YFSETQ. The CDR3 DNA reads TGCGCCAGCAGCTATCAAGCGGGGCACACAGATACGCAGTATTTT. It codes for CASSYQAGHTDTQYF.

The J gene is TRBJ1-4, the V gene TRBV30, with TRBD1 matching over 8 bases. Unmatched junction bases numbered 14, after V lost 4 bases and J lost 10 bases. The CDR3 runs 15 residues. Germline V gives CDR1 GTSNPN, CDR2 SVGIG (reference sequence). CDR3 nucleotides: TGTGCCTGGACCCAAGCAGGGGGCGACGGTGGAAAACTGTTTTTT. As protein: CAWTQAGGDGGKLFF.